The next 13 T cell receptor beta chains were all read from a single sample in a study of blood T cell repertoires in COVID-19 (dated by TCRdb to the early 2020s). The protocol used for the library was the immunoSEQ multiplex PCR assay. As stored in TCRdb, this immuneACCESS dataset retains in-frame rearrangements with V and J assigned. A fraction of the clones does not appear; measured against another copy, unresolved V genes explain less than half of the discrepancy, and the remainder lacks a known reason. The sample contains some 450,000 clones, about 87% of them found a single time. 0.65% to 1% of the sample rests with the top ten. Sequencing was carried out using peripheral blood. The origin of the receptors is a man aged 18 to 30 with COVID-19, enrolled during active disease.

This chain joins TRBV27 and TRBJ2-7; 8 bases agree with TRBD1. The CDR3 is 14 residues long. From germline, CDR1 is MNHEY and CDR2 SMNVEV (reference sequence). V was clipped by 1 base and J by 5 bases; unmatched bases: 4. The CDR3 bases are TGTGCCAGCAGTTTATACGACAGGGGCCACGAGCAGTACTTC. This sequence encodes CASSLYDRGHEQYF.

The V call is TRBV11-3, the J call TRBJ2-1; 9 bases are shared with TRBD2. This CDR3 comprises 15 residues. J gave up 4 bases and V 4 bases, and 5 bases lay outside the gene matches. Germline V gives CDR1 SGHNT, CDR2 YENEEA. For the CDR3, the DNA is TGTGCCAGCAGCTCTAGCGGGATAATATACAATGAGCAGTTCTTC. This encodes CASSSSGIIYNEQFF.

V gene TRBV15 combines with J gene TRBJ2-3; no definite D call. From germline, CDR1 is LNHNV and CDR2 YYDKDF (reference sequence). The germline V and J ends were trimmed by 0 bases and 6 bases, with 7 bases remaining between them. This CDR3 region has 13 residues. CDR3 coding DNA: TGTGCCACCAGCAGAGATATGAGGGATACGCAGTATTTT. Its protein is CATSRDMRDTQYF.

The V call is TRBV3-1 (or the pseudogene TRBV3-2), the J call TRBJ2-1, with a weak D call TRBD2 (6 bases). This CDR3 region has 15 residues. V gave up 1 base and J gave up 4 bases, with 11 bases separating them. Germline loops: CDR1 LGHDT, CDR2 YNNKEL (reference sequence). The CDR3 here is CASSQVLAQYNEQFF. DNA of the CDR3: TGTGCCAGCAGCCAAGTACTAGCCCAGTACAATGAGCAGTTCTTC.

The chain recombines TRBV7-3 with TRBJ1-1; the match to TRBD1 covers 7 bases. Unmatched junction bases numbered 5, after V lost 1 base and J lost 3 bases. Germline loops: CDR1 SGHTA, CDR2 FQGTGA. The CDR3 totals 15 residues. The CDR3 region is CASSLKAGGYTEAFF. The DNA of the CDR3 is TGTGCCAGCAGCTTAAAGGCAGGGGGGTACACTGAAGCTTTCTTT.

This clone was counted a single time. This chain connects TRBV5-6 to TRBJ1-2; D gene unclear. CDR1 is SGHDT and CDR2 is YYEEEE in the germline V gene. Trimming left V 1 base short and J 1 base short, with 11 bases between. The CDR3 spans 15 residues. The CDR3 is CASSLQTRINYGYTF. CDR3 nucleotide sequence: TGTGCCAGCAGCTTGCAGACAAGAATTAACTATGGCTACACCTTC.

The chain employs TRBV6-7 and TRBJ2-7; 10 nucleotides line up with TRBD2. TRBV6-7 is flagged as an ORF with uncertain function. V lost 2 bases to trimming and J lost 4 bases; unmatched junction nucleotides: 8. The CDR3 sequence is 16 residues long. The CDR3 nucleotides are TGTGCCAGCAGTTACCAATTAGCGGGGGGAGGTTACGAGCAGTACTTC. Protein sequence: CASSYQLAGGGYEQYF.

V is TRBV19 and J is TRBJ1-4; a possible D gene is TRBD1 (5 bases). CDR3 length: 14 amino acids. Germline V gene data show CDR1 as LNHDA and CDR2 as SQIVND (reference sequence). Trimming stripped 6 bases from V and 8 bases from J, with 16 bases between. The CDR3, as DNA: TGTGCCAGTAGGTTGGTCGGACAAAGAGAAAAACTGTTTTTT. Its translation: CASRLVGQREKLFF.

V is TRBV27 and J is TRBJ1-5, with D possibly matching TRBD1 (6 bases). V shed 4 bases and J shed 3 bases, with 13 bases lying between them. CDR3 length equals 15 residues. Per germline, CDR1 MNHEY and CDR2 SMNVEV (reference sequence). This CDR3 reads CASSSLGQFNQPQHF. CDR3 sequence (DNA): TGTGCCAGCAGTTCCCTTGGACAGTTCAATCAGCCCCAGCATTTT.

This chain uses TRBV12-5 with TRBJ1-6, with D unclear. Germline V CDR1 and CDR2: LGHNT, FRNRAP. The V and J ends lost 3 bases and 6 bases respectively, with 6 bases between them. CDR3 length equals 13 residues. The CDR3 loop reads CASGLEVNSPLHF. Here the CDR3 DNA reads TGTGCTAGTGGTTTAGAGGTTAATTCACCCCTCCACTTT.

The chain recombines TRBV2 with TRBJ2-7; weak D call: TRBD1 (5 bases). Germline V gene sequence: CDR1 SNHLY, CDR2 FYNNEI. V lost 2 bases and J lost 3, with 14 bases in between. This CDR3 spans 15 amino acids. This chain's CDR3 is CASSEMQGTDYEQYF. Written as DNA, the CDR3 is TGTGCCAGCAGTGAAATGCAGGGAACGGACTACGAGCAGTACTTC.

This clone came up once. The chain recombines TRBV4-1 with TRBJ2-3; D is perhaps TRBD2 (6 bases). This CDR3 comprises 16 residues. With 1 base removed from V and 3 bases from J, the gap between germline ends came to 14 bases. CDR1 MGHRA and CDR2 YSYEKL come from the germline V gene. CDR3 residues: CASSQAGQGGTDTQYF. In DNA, the CDR3 is TGCGCCAGCAGCCAAGCTGGTCAGGGAGGAACAGATACGCAGTATTTT.

The chain links TRBV4-1 to TRBJ2-4, with 9 bases identical to TRBD1. The length of the CDR3 is 16 residues. From germline, CDR1 is MGHRA and CDR2 YSYEKL. J was trimmed by 7 bases and V by 4 bases; bases with no gene match: 11. This chain's CDR3 is CASSLALETGGNIQYF. CDR3 nucleotides: TGCGCCAGCAGCCTAGCTTTAGAGACAGGGGGGAACATTCAGTACTTC.